A single sample gave rise to the 25 T cell receptor beta chains below, sequenced in a study of beta chain features in type 1 diabetes. Of the isolated RNA, all was reverse transcribed, and so the sequenced material was expressed TCRB transcripts. Assay: immunoSEQ multiplex PCR; the TCRdb copy retains only in-frame clones and omits some. The sample gives a few hundred thousand clones, over 8.5% of which show up once; around 0.037% is in the top ten. The sample consisted of naive CD4+ T cells from blood. The receptors here all came from a young woman in good health.

V is TRBV19 and J is TRBJ2-3; 7 nucleotides match TRBD1. Unmatched junction bases numbered 3, after V lost 6 bases and J lost 0 bases. Germline CDR1 and CDR2: LNHDA and SQIVND (reference sequence). The CDR3 is 14 amino acids. The CDR3 region has the DNA TGTGCCAGTAGGAAGGGACAGAGCACAGATACGCAGTATTTT. It yields the protein CASRKGQSTDTQYF.

This clone was seen more than once but under ten times. The chain recombines TRBV18 with TRBJ2-5; 8 nucleotides agree with TRBD1. The V gene's germline CDR1 is KGHSH and CDR2 LQKENI. The CDR3 is 15 amino acids. The V gene end was trimmed by 6 bases and the J gene end by 1 base; junction bases not matched to a gene: 7. The CDR3 nucleotides are TGTGCCAGCTCCGGCCTTACAGGGGGCCAAGAGACCCAGTACTTC. It encodes CASSGLTGGQETQYF.

The V and J genes are TRBV10-3 and TRBJ2-2; D not resolved. This CDR3 region has 15 residues. V lost 10 bases to trimming and J lost 2 bases, with 17 bases between them. CDR1 and CDR2 (germline): ENHRY, SYGVKD. For the CDR3, the DNA is TGTGCCACCGCCTCCCCGGGTAGAAACACCGGGGAGCTGTTTTTT. Amino acid sequence: CATASPGRNTGELFF.

This chain joins TRBV19 and TRBJ1-2; D remains ambiguous. Germline-derived CDR1 and CDR2 are LNHDA and SQIVND (reference sequence). V dropped 3 bases and J dropped 4 bases, with 9 bases sitting between them. The CDR3 consists of 13 residues. As DNA, the CDR3 is TGTGCCAGTAGTATCCGGGTCCTCTATGGCTACACCTTC. Translation: CASSIRVLYGYTF.

The V gene is TRBV5-8, the J gene TRBJ1-6; 9 bases match TRBD1. Germline CDR1 reads SGHTS; CDR2 reads YDEGEE. This CDR3 spans 13 amino acids. Unmatched junction bases numbered 1, after V lost 4 bases and J lost 8 bases. CDR3 protein: CASSRDRDSPLHF. The CDR3 region has the DNA TGTGCCAGCAGCAGGGACAGGGATTCACCCCTCCACTTT.

This clone was counted ten times or more. The chain couples TRBV7-2 to TRBJ2-7, with D maybe TRBD1 (7 bases). The length of the CDR3 is 16 residues. V lost 5 bases and J lost 3, with 20 bases in between. Germline CDR1 SGHTA, CDR2 FQGNSA. CDR3 region: CASSPLRQGGFYEQYF. In DNA form, the CDR3 reads TGTGCCAGCAGCCCGCTCCGACAGGGAGGCTTCTACGAGCAGTACTTC. The complete variable domain, with remaining parts taken from reference TRBV7-2 and TRBJ2-7, reads GAGVSQSPSNKVTEKGKDVELRCDPISGHTALYWYRQSLGQGLEFLIYFQGNSAPDKSGLPSDRFSAERTGGSVSTLTIQRTQQEDSAVYLCASSPLRQGGFYEQYFGPGTRLTVT.

The chain combines TRBV27 with TRBJ2-6, with 7 bases fitting TRBD1. After removal of 3 bases from V and 2 bases from J, the junction contained 7 bases not matched to a gene. Germline V gene lookup returns CDR1 MNHEY and CDR2 SMNVEV (reference sequence). The CDR3 has 17 residues. As DNA, the CDR3 is TGTGCCAGCAGTTTCGCCGGGACAGTCGCTGGGGCCAACGTCCTGACTTTC. This sequence encodes CASSFAGTVAGANVLTF.

The V and J genes are TRBV28 and TRBJ2-7; 8 nucleotides agree with TRBD1. This CDR3 region has 16 residues. Trimming cost V 8 bases and J 3 bases; bases outside gene matches: 15. CDR1 MDHEN and CDR2 SYDVKM come from the germline V gene. For the CDR3, the DNA is TGTGCCAGCCGCTCCGGGCGACAGGGGCACTTCTACGAGCAGTACTTC. This encodes CASRSGRQGHFYEQYF.

This clone was observed many times. The rearrangement joins TRBV29-1 to TRBJ2-6, with D possibly TRBD2 on 5 matching bases. Germline V gene lookup returns CDR1 SQVTM and CDR2 ANQGSEA. V gave up 4 bases and J gave up 4 bases, with 11 bases separating them. The CDR3 extends over 14 amino acids. The CDR3 here is CSVGELVGANVLTF. The CDR3 DNA is TGCAGCGTTGGGGAGTTAGTGGGGGCCAACGTCCTGACTTTC.

This clone was seen more than once but under ten times. The chain couples TRBV5-1 to TRBJ2-1; 9 nucleotides align to TRBD2. This CDR3 contains 15 residues. With 0 bases clipped from V and 6 bases from J, the junction kept 4 bases outside the gene matches. Germline V CDR1 and CDR2: SGHRS, YFSETQ. The CDR3 region is CASSLAPSGINEQFF. The CDR3 DNA reads TGCGCCAGCAGCTTGGCGCCTAGCGGGATCAATGAGCAGTTCTTC.

This clone was observed a few times. The V and J genes are TRBV6-5 and TRBJ1-5, with 8 bases identical to TRBD1. Germline trimming cut 7 bases from V and 4 bases from J; bases unmatched to any gene: 6. CDR3 length: 14 residues. The germline V gene encodes CDR1 MNHEY and CDR2 SVGAGI. The CDR3 coding sequence is TGTGCCAGCAAACGACAGGGGATGAATCAGCCCCAGCATTTT. Translated: CASKRQGMNQPQHF.

This chain links TRBV6-5 with TRBJ1-6; 8 positions agree with TRBD1. With V trimmed by 5 bases and J by 9 bases, 6 bases remained unmatched. The length of the CDR3 is 14 residues. Germline lookup yields CDR1 MNHEY and CDR2 SVGAGI. CDR3 sequence (DNA): TGTGCCAGCAGTAAACAGGGGGAACGTTCACCCCTCCACTTT. Protein sequence: CASSKQGERSPLHF.

This clone occurred a few times. The chain couples TRBV6-4 to TRBJ1-1; TRBD1 agrees at 10 bases. The length of the CDR3 is 13 residues. The V and J ends lost 6 bases and 4 bases, in that order; junction bases with no gene match: 2. Per germline, CDR1 MRHNA and CDR2 SNTAGT. CDR3 residues: CASSDRGPTEAFF. The CDR3, as DNA: TGTGCCAGCAGCGACAGGGGGCCCACTGAAGCTTTCTTT.

The sample holds a few counts of this clone. The V and J genes are TRBV4-2 and TRBJ2-3; TRBD2 agrees at 9 bases. The germline gives CDR1 LGHNA, CDR2 YNFKEQ. V shed 3 bases, J shed 1 base, and the junction held 8 bases outside the gene matches. The CDR3 runs to 17 residues. CDR3 coding DNA: TGTGCCAGCAGCCAGGTAGCGGGAGCCCGGGGCACAGATACGCAGTATTTT. It encodes CASSQVAGARGTDTQYF.

This clone was recorded a few times. The same CDR3 is also encoded by other DNA sequences in this sample. The chain employs TRBV5-1 and TRBJ2-7, with 12 nucleotides matching TRBD2. Trimming removed 3 bases from V and 2 bases from J; junction bases left unmatched: 3. This CDR3 region has 15 residues. Germline assignment: CDR1 SGHRS and CDR2 YFSETQ. In DNA, the CDR3 is TGCGCCAGCAGCTCGGGACTAGCGGGTACCTACGAGCAGTACTTC. Amino acid sequence: CASSSGLAGTYEQYF.

The chain links TRBV5-1 to TRBJ2-7, with D possibly matching TRBD2 (6 bases). Germline CDR1 and CDR2: SGHRS and YFSETQ. The CDR3 is made up of 14 amino acids. Trimming shortened V by 0 bases and J by 3 bases, and 10 bases separated the two germline ends. The CDR3 here is CASSLEVSGYEQYF. The DNA for the CDR3 is TGCGCCAGCAGCTTGGAGGTTAGCGGCTACGAGCAGTACTTC.

This clone was counted between two and nine times. The chain is built from TRBV6-1 and TRBJ2-2; 7 nucleotides match TRBD1. With 2 bases clipped from V and 5 bases from J, the junction kept 8 bases outside the gene matches. There are 16 residues in the CDR3. The germline CDR1 and CDR2 sequences are MNHNS and SASEGT. CDR3 coding DNA: TGTGCCAGCAGTGAACTGACAGGGTCGTTGACCGGGGAGCTGTTTTTT. Translation: CASSELTGSLTGELFF.

For the CDR3, the DNA is TGTGCCAGCAGCCCCCTTTGGGGCGCAGATACGCAGTATTTT. As protein: CASSPLWGADTQYF. This sequence joins TRBV7-2 and TRBJ2-3; possible D gene TRBD1, 5 bases. There are 14 residues in the CDR3. Germline loops: CDR1 SGHTA, CDR2 FQGNSA. Deletions cut 5 bases from V and 4 bases from J, with 13 bases between.

This clone was observed a few times. V is TRBV30 and J is TRBJ1-2; D is uncertain. The CDR3 is 12 amino acids. CDR1 and CDR2 (germline): GTSNPN, SVGIG (reference sequence). V shed 4 bases and J shed 4 bases, with 10 bases lying between them. The CDR3 sequence is CAWTRVAYGYTF. The CDR3 coding sequence is TGTGCCTGGACCCGAGTAGCCTATGGCTACACCTTC.

This chain connects TRBV7-3 to TRBJ2-1, with 9 nucleotides matching TRBD2. The trim removed 5 bases at V and 7 bases at J, leaving 15 bases unmatched. CDR1 and CDR2 (germline): SGHTA, FQGTGA. The CDR3 sequence is 17 residues long. DNA for the CDR3: TGTGCCAGCAGCCCGAACCTCGGGCGGGGGGGCCGGAATGAGCAGTTCTTC. It translates to CASSPNLGRGGRNEQFF.

The table lists this clone with a few counts. This rearrangement joins TRBV14 to TRBJ2-7; 7 bases agree with TRBD2. The germline gives CDR1 SGHDN, CDR2 FVKESK. The trim removed 5 bases at V and 2 bases at J, leaving 6 bases unmatched. This CDR3 is 14 amino acids long. CDR3 protein: CASSSLGLAYEQYF. The CDR3 bases are TGTGCCAGCAGCTCCCTCGGACTAGCCTACGAGCAGTACTTC.

A few counts support this clone. The chain is built from TRBV29-1 and TRBJ1-1, with D possibly TRBD1 on 5 matching bases. In germline, CDR1 is SQVTM, CDR2 ANQGSEA. The CDR3 runs 11 residues. Trimming stripped 6 bases from V and 6 bases from J, with 11 bases between. DNA for the CDR3: TGCAGCGTCTGGGACTGGGCTGAAGCTTTCTTT. This sequence encodes CSVWDWAEAFF.

V and J are TRBV7-3 and TRBJ2-1; 11 nucleotides match TRBD2. Germline values: CDR1 SGHTA, CDR2 FQGTGA. The CDR3 sequence is 14 residues long. With 8 bases clipped from V and 6 bases from J, the junction kept 6 bases outside the gene matches. The CDR3 bases are TGTGCCAGCTCTCCTAGCGGGGGGCCCAATGAGCAGTTCTTC. Its translation is CASSPSGGPNEQFF.

The chain uses TRBV20-1 and TRBJ1-4; the D is unclear. In germline, CDR1 is DFQATT, CDR2 SNEGSKA (reference sequence). Trimming cost V 4 bases and J 7 bases, with 7 bases left between them. This CDR3 has 11 amino acids. DNA for the CDR3: TGCAGTGCTATTTCGAGTGAAAAACTGTTTTTT. As protein: CSAISSEKLFF.

This sequence joins TRBV30 and TRBJ1-2; 8 bases agree with TRBD1. V lost 3 bases, J lost 7 bases, and 7 bases stayed unmatched. The germline V gene has CDR1 GTSNPN and CDR2 SVGIG (reference sequence). CDR3 length: 13 amino acids. Written as DNA, the CDR3 is TGTGCCTGGAGGACTCCCGACAGGGGTGGCTACACCTTC. It specifies CAWRTPDRGGYTF.